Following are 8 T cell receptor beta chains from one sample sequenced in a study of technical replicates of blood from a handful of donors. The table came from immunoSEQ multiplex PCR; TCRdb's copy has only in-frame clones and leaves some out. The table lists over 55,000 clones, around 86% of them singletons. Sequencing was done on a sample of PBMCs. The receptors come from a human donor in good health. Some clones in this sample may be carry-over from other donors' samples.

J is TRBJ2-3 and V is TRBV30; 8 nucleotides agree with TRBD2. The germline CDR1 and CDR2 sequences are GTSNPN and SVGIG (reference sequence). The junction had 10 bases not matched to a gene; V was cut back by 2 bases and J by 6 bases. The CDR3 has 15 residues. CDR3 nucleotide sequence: TGTGCCTGGAGTATCGGGAGGGCCGTGGCGGATACGCAGTATTTT. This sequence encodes CAWSIGRAVADTQYF.

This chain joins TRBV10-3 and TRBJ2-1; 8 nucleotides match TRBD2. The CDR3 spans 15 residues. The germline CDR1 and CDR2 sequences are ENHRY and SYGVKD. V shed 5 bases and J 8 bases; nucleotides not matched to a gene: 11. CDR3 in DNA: TGTGCCATCAGTTGGGTAACGGGAGGGCCCTATGAGCAGTTCTTC. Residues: CAISWVTGGPYEQFF.

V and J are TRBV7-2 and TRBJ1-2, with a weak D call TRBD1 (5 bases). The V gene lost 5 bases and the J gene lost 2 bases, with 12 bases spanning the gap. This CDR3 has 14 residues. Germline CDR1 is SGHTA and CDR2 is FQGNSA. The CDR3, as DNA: TGTGCCAGCAGCCCACGACAGAGAAACTATGGCTACACCTTC. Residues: CASSPRQRNYGYTF.

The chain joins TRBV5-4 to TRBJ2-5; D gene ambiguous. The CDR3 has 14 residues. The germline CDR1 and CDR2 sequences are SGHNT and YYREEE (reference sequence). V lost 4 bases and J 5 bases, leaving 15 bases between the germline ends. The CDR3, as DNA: TGTGCCAGCAGCCGCCCGCCCCCCCAGGAGACCCAGTACTTC. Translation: CASSRPPPQETQYF.

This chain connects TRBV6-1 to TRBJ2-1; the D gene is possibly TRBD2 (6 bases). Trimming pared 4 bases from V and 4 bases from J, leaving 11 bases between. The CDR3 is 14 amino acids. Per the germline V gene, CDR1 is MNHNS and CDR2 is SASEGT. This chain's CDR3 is CASSARERYNEQFF. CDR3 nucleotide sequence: TGTGCCAGCAGTGCTCGGGAGCGGTACAATGAGCAGTTCTTC.

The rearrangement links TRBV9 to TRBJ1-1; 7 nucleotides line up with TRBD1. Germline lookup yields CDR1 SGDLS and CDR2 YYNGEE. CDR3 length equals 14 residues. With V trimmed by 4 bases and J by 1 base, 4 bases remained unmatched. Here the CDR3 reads CASSSRTGNTEAFF. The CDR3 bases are TGTGCCAGCAGCTCCCGGACAGGGAACACTGAAGCTTTCTTT.

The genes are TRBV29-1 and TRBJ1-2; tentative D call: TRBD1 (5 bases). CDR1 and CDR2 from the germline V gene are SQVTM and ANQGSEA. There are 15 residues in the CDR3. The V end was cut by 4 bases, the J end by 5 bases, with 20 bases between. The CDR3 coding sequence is TGCAGCGTTGGGGGTGACAGCCCCTCTGGTTATGGCTACACCTTC. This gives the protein CSVGGDSPSGYGYTF.

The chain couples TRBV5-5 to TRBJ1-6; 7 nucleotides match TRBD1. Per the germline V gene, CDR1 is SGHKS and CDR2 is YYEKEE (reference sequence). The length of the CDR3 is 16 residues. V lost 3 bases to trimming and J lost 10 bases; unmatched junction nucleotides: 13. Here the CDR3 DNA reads TGTGCCAGCAGCTCGGAGGGGGCGGTAGGTCTATCACCCCTCCACTTT. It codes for CASSSEGAVGLSPLHF.